The 23 T cell receptor beta chains given below trace back to one sample, sequenced in a study of cytotoxic CD8 clonotypes in ibrutinib-treated CLL. The repertoire was sequenced with immunoSEQ multiplex PCR; TCRdb's copy has only in-frame clones and lacks some. This table has over 250,000 clones, approximately 76% appearing once. Material: PBMCs, obtained at disease progression, from a patient treated with ibrutinib. The source is a human donor with chronic lymphocytic leukemia.

The chain links TRBV2 to TRBJ2-7, with 8 bases aligning to TRBD2. The germline V gene has CDR1 SNHLY and CDR2 FYNNEI. J lost 3 bases, V lost 6 bases, and 4 bases had no gene match. There are 13 residues in the CDR3. The CDR3: CASRSGGHYEQYF. The CDR3 DNA follows: TGTGCCAGCAGAAGCGGGGGACACTACGAGCAGTACTTC. The entire variable domain, with the rest obtained from reference TRBV2 and TRBJ2-7, is as follows: EPEVTQTPSHQVTQMGQEVILRCVPISNHLYFYWYRQILGQKVEFLVSFYNNEISEKSEIFDDQFSVERPDGSNFTLKIRSTKLEDSAMYFCASRSGGHYEQYFGPGTRLTVT.

The rearrangement links TRBV6-5 to TRBJ1-2; D remains ambiguous. The CDR3 is 15 residues long. Between the trimmed V and J ends, which lost 8 bases and 1 base, there was a span of 17 bases. Germline V gives CDR1 MNHEY, CDR2 SVGAGI. CDR3 nucleotide sequence: TGTGCCAGCGCGCCGGAGGCGAGCCTTAACTATGGCTACACCTTC. This sequence encodes CASAPEASLNYGYTF.

The V gene is TRBV7-2, the J gene TRBJ2-1, with 11 bases identical to TRBD2. The germline V gene encodes CDR1 SGHTA and CDR2 FQGNSA. V was clipped by 0 bases and J by 6 bases; unmatched bases: 4. The CDR3 runs 16 residues. In DNA form, the CDR3 reads TGTGCCAGCAGCTTAGCCGATCTAGCGGGAGGCAATGAGCAGTTCTTC. Translated: CASSLADLAGGNEQFF.

This rearrangement joins TRBV7-9 to TRBJ2-5; no clear D. Germline assignment: CDR1 SEHNR and CDR2 FQNEAQ (reference sequence). The CDR3 covers 12 residues. The V gene lost 6 bases and the J gene lost 5 bases, with 10 bases spanning the gap. CDR3 DNA sequence: TGTGCCAGCAGGGACGTCGACGAGACCCAGTACTTC. It is translated as CASRDVDETQYF. The variable domain in full, with the rest retrieved from reference TRBV7-9 and TRBJ2-5, is DTGVSQNPRHKITKRGQNVTFRCDPISEHNRLYWYRQTLGQGPEFLTYFQNEAQLEKSRLLSDRFSAERPKGSFSTLEIQRTEQGDSAMYLCASRDVDETQYFGPGTRLLVL.

The chain combines TRBV10-2 with TRBJ1-6, with a weak D call TRBD1 (6 bases). CDR3 size: 14 residues. The ends were cut back, 6 bases at V and 2 bases at J, with 8 bases in the middle. The germline V gene has CDR1 WSHSY and CDR2 SAAADI. CDR3 nucleotide sequence: TGCGCCAGCAGGGAGGGGGCCTATAATTCACCCCTCCACTTT. It is translated as CASREGAYNSPLHF.

The gene calls are TRBV9 and TRBJ2-1; D is unresolved. From germline, CDR1 is SGDLS and CDR2 YYNGEE. The CDR3 is 15 residues long. Trimming shortened V by 0 bases and J by 0 bases, and 7 bases separated the two germline ends. The CDR3 reads CASSVGQSSYNEQFF. The CDR3 nucleotides read TGTGCCAGCAGCGTAGGGCAGAGCTCCTACAATGAGCAGTTCTTC.

This clone was detected once. The chain links TRBV5-1 to TRBJ1-1, with D possibly matching TRBD1 (5 bases). Trimming cost V 1 base and J 0 bases, with 10 bases left between them. There are 15 residues in the CDR3. Germline lookup yields CDR1 SGHRS and CDR2 YFSETQ. The CDR3 sequence: CASSLRSRVNTEAFF. As DNA, the CDR3 is TGCGCCAGCAGCTTGCGTAGCAGGGTGAACACTGAAGCTTTCTTT.

CDR3 coding DNA: TGTGCCAGCAGTTTATCCCCTCGCCCCGAGGGCTACGAGCAGTACTTC. Translated: CASSLSPRPEGYEQYF. This chain uses TRBV27 with TRBJ2-7, with D perhaps matching TRBD2 (5 bases). V dropped 0 bases and J dropped 3 bases, with 15 bases sitting between them. Germline-derived CDR1 and CDR2 are MNHEY and SMNVEV (reference sequence). The CDR3 contains 16 residues.

This clone came up a few times. The chain combines TRBV20-1 with TRBJ1-1; D is uncertain. The CDR3 is 11 residues long. Trimming pared 3 bases from V and 5 bases from J, leaving 7 bases between. Per the germline V gene, CDR1 is DFQATT and CDR2 is SNEGSKA (reference sequence). The CDR3 here is CSASGGTEAFF. The CDR3 coding sequence is TGCAGTGCTAGTGGAGGGACTGAAGCTTTCTTT.

The rearrangement links TRBV23-1 to TRBJ1-5; TRBD1 aligns across 8 bases. TRBV23-1 is an ORF for which the function is uncertain. J gave up 5 bases and V 0 bases, and 3 bases lay outside the gene matches. The CDR3 covers 15 residues. The DNA for the CDR3 is TGCGCCAGCAGTCAATCCGGACAGGGTGATCAGCCCCAGCATTTT. Amino acid sequence: CASSQSGQGDQPQHF.

This chain links TRBV7-6 with TRBJ1-5; D remains ambiguous. This CDR3 region has 11 residues. CDR1 is SGHVS and CDR2 is FNYEAQ in the germline V gene. V shed 2 bases and J shed 7 bases, with 3 bases lying between them. In DNA form, the CDR3 reads TGTGCCAGCAGCTTAACGCAGCCCCAGCATTTT. This encodes CASSLTQPQHF.

The V and J genes are TRBV6-5 and TRBJ1-1, with D perhaps matching TRBD1 (5 bases). V shed 8 bases and J shed 0 bases, with 13 bases lying between them. Germline V gene data show CDR1 as MNHEY and CDR2 as SVGAGI. This CDR3 is built from 14 residues. CDR3 bases: TGTGCCAGCGCACCCTGGACAATGAACACTGAAGCTTTCTTT. Translation: CASAPWTMNTEAFF.

Note on this clone: One end of the junction does not line up with germline, which may come from a read error. The rearrangement joins TRBV4-3 to TRBJ2-7; 8 bases are shared with TRBD1. From germline, CDR1 is LGHNA and CDR2 YSLEER. The CDR3 contains 14 residues. The DNA for the CDR3 is TGCGCCAGCAGCAAAGACAGGGGTGCCTACGAGCAGTACTTC. This codes for CASSKDRGAYEQYF.

The J gene is TRBJ2-1, the V gene TRBV2; perhaps TRBD1 as D (6 bases). CDR1 SNHLY and CDR2 FYNNEI come from the germline V gene. The CDR3 runs 11 residues. V gave up 8 bases and J gave up 8 bases, with 10 bases separating them. CDR3 sequence (DNA): TGTGCCAGCCAGGGGTTGGATGAGCAGTTCTTC. This encodes CASQGLDEQFF.

This chain joins TRBV9 and TRBJ2-7; D call uncertain. This CDR3 comprises 13 residues. Deletions cut 0 bases from V and 5 bases from J, with 9 bases between. CDR1 SGDLS and CDR2 YYNGEE come from the germline V gene. CDR3 sequence reads: CASSVEQYDEQYF. CDR3 DNA: TGTGCCAGCAGCGTAGAGCAGTACGACGAGCAGTACTTC. Full variable domain (remainder filled in from reference TRBV9 and TRBJ2-7): DSGVTQTPKHLITATGQRVTLRCSPRSGDLSVYWYQQSLDQGLQFLIQYYNGEERAKGNILERFSAQQFPDLHSELNLSSLELGDSALYFCASSVEQYDEQYFGPGTRLTVT.

This clone was recorded only once. This rearrangement joins TRBV4-3 to TRBJ2-2, with D possibly matching TRBD1 (6 bases). V lost 0 bases, J lost 2 bases, and 10 bases lay in between. Germline assignment: CDR1 LGHNA and CDR2 YSLEER. The CDR3 length is 16 residues. CDR3 sequence reads: CASSQEQGSNTGELFF. CDR3 nucleotides: TGCGCCAGCAGCCAAGAACAGGGTTCAAACACCGGGGAGCTGTTTTTT.

This clone was counted once. The chain employs TRBV5-1 and TRBJ2-2; 8 nucleotides line up with TRBD1. The CDR3 has 14 residues. The ends lost 2 bases at V and 6 bases at J; junction bases unmatched: 3. Germline CDR1 SGHRS, CDR2 YFSETQ. For the CDR3, the DNA is TGCGCCAGCAGCTTTTACAGGGGGTCCGGGGAGCTGTTTTTT. Translation: CASSFYRGSGELFF.

The J gene is TRBJ2-1, the V gene TRBV6-5; D gene ambiguous. The length of the CDR3 is 13 residues. The germline V and J ends were trimmed by 2 bases and 9 bases, with 11 bases remaining between them. Germline V gene data show CDR1 as MNHEY and CDR2 as SVGAGI. Here the CDR3 DNA reads TGTGCCAGCAGTTACGATCGCTACGGTGAGCAGTTCTTC. It encodes CASSYDRYGEQFF.

The chain joins TRBV27 to TRBJ2-4; TRBD2 matches at 12 bases. Germline-derived CDR1 and CDR2 are MNHEY and SMNVEV (reference sequence). J was trimmed by 1 base and V by 5 bases; bases with no gene match: 3. The CDR3 has 16 residues. The CDR3 DNA follows: TGTGCCAGCAGTCCCGGACTAGCGGGGGCCAAAAACATTCAGTACTTC. Translation: CASSPGLAGAKNIQYF.

The rearrangement uses TRBV4-1 and TRBJ2-7, with 10 bases fitting TRBD2. The CDR3 contains 15 residues. Germline V gene lookup returns CDR1 MGHRA and CDR2 YSYEKL. With 4 bases clipped from V and 4 bases from J, the junction kept 7 bases outside the gene matches. CDR3 region: CASSLLASGSYEQYF. The DNA of the CDR3 is TGCGCCAGCAGCCTCCTGGCTAGCGGGAGTTACGAGCAGTACTTC.

V and J are TRBV29-1 and TRBJ2-6; a possible D gene is TRBD1 (5 bases). The CDR3 contains 13 residues. V was pared by 6 bases and J by 2 bases, with 8 bases between. CDR1 is SQVTM and CDR2 is ANQGSEA in the germline V gene. This CDR3 is CSVDSAGANVLTF. CDR3 coding DNA: TGCAGCGTCGACAGTGCTGGGGCCAACGTCCTGACTTTC.

The chain recombines TRBV7-6 with TRBJ2-5; 8 nucleotides align to TRBD1. The CDR3 spans 13 residues. Looked up from germline, CDR1 is SGHVS and CDR2 is FNYEAQ. The V gene end was trimmed by 5 bases and the J gene end by 5 bases; junction bases not matched to a gene: 4. The CDR3 region has the DNA TGTGCCAGCAGCGTACAGGGGGTCGAGACCCAGTACTTC. Translated, it gives CASSVQGVETQYF. The complete variable domain, with remaining parts taken from reference TRBV7-6 and TRBJ2-5, reads GAGVSQSPRYKVTKRGQDVALRCDPISGHVSLYWYRQALGQGPEFLTYFNYEAQQDKSGLPNDRFSAERPEGSISTLTIQRTEQRDSAMYRCASSVQGVETQYFGPGTRLLVL.

In this sample, this clone turned up a few times. V usage is TRBV5-1 and J usage is TRBJ1-1; 7 nucleotides align to TRBD1. After removal of 5 bases from V and 3 bases from J, the junction contained 7 bases not matched to a gene. This CDR3 contains 14 residues. In germline, CDR1 is SGHRS, CDR2 YFSETQ. CDR3 sequence (DNA): TGCGCCAGCAGTAATACAGGGGCTCACACTGAAGCTTTCTTT. Residues: CASSNTGAHTEAFF.